The T cell receptor (beta chain) described here comes from a study of CD8+CD57+ T cells in acquired aplastic anemia. Study findings and constraints: For CD8+ Simpson's diversity, patients and controls showed no significant difference. The same twenty-nine CD8+ CDR3 sequences occurred in patients and in controls.

Patients selected for sequencing had displayed CD8+CD57+ cell expansion by flow cytometry. CDR1 is SQVTM, CDR2 ANQGSEA, per germline. V was trimmed by 4 bases and J by 1 base, leaving 10 bases between them. There are 13 residues in the CDR3. As for this clonotype: Its antigen is as yet unknown.

TCR beta VDJ and CDR3 were profiled, and genomic DNA was the template. Each CDR3 protein gets one entry after TCRdb re-called the reads with MiXCR. The sample carries approximately 250,000 distinct CDR3 sequences, approximately 80% recorded once. Sequencing used sorted CD4+, CD8+, or CD8+CD57+ T cells (not recorded which) from PBMCs. J is TRBJ1-1 and V is TRBV29-1; a possible D gene is TRBD1 (5 bases). The receptor was isolated from a human donor with aplastic anemia. Here the CDR3 reads CSVAARANTEAFF. The CDR3 bases are TGCAGCGTTGCGGCCAGGGCGAACACTGAAGCTTTCTTT.